This T cell receptor (beta chain) comes out of a study of patients and donors after allogeneic stem cell transplantation. This clonotype was seen only a few times. Germline CDR1 and CDR2: SGHTA and FQGNSA. V lost 5 bases, J lost 8 bases, and 15 bases lay in between. The CDR3 extends over 13 amino acids. MiXCR was run by TCRdb on the RT-PCR reads, yielding one entry per CDR3 protein. The table lists fewer than 15,000 distinct CDR3 sequences, under 30% of them singletons. The sequence was obtained from a human donor who was either an allogeneic HSCT recipient or a stem cell or donor lymphocyte infusion donor (not recorded which). It is not recorded whose cells these are; they may come from a transplant donor. The rearrangement joins TRBV7-2 to TRBJ1-2; D is ambiguous. Specimen: blood, either unsorted or a sorted T cell fraction (not recorded which). CDR3 coding DNA: TGTGCCAGCAGCCTGGCCGGGCTAGGAGGCTACACCTTC. Translation gives CASSLAGLGGYTF.